The 29 T cell receptor beta chains below come from one sample, sequenced in a study of cytomegalovirus exposure and HLA in healthy donors. The PCR contained 60 Vbeta and 13 Jbeta primers. This table comes from immunoSEQ multiplex PCR, and its TCRdb copy is limited to in-frame clones, with some not included. The sample records approximately 240,000 clones, around 80% being singletons. The sample comprised PBMCs. Receptors originate from a woman between 35 and 50 years old in good health and CMV-seronegative.

The chain is built from TRBV5-1 and TRBJ2-3; D is undetermined. The germline V and J ends were trimmed by 5 bases and 2 bases, with 6 bases remaining between them. CDR3 length equals 12 residues. Germline values: CDR1 SGHRS, CDR2 YFSETQ. The DNA for the CDR3 is TGCGCCAGCAGACAAGACACAGATACGCAGTATTTT. This translates into CASRQDTDTQYF.

The chain couples TRBV5-1 to TRBJ2-1; possibly TRBD1 for D (6 bases). This CDR3 is 15 amino acids long. CDR1 is SGHRS, CDR2 YFSETQ, per germline. Trimming pared 0 bases from V and 2 bases from J, leaving 9 bases between. CDR3 in DNA: TGCGCCAGCAGCTTGGGACAGGCAACCTACAATGAGCAGTTCTTC. The encoded protein is CASSLGQATYNEQFF.

The chain joins TRBV4-3 to TRBJ1-4; D might be TRBD1 (5 bases). Germline assignment: CDR1 LGHNA and CDR2 YSLEER. This CDR3 has 15 residues. With 4 bases removed from V and 7 bases from J, the gap between germline ends came to 16 bases. CDR3 region: CASSPRGVRGEKLFF. CDR3 DNA: TGCGCCAGCAGCCCGCGGGGGGTAAGGGGTGAAAAACTGTTTTTT.

V gene TRBV10-3 combines with J gene TRBJ1-5; TRBD1 is a possible D gene (6 bases). Germline V CDR1 and CDR2: ENHRY, SYGVKD. The V end lost 8 bases, the J end lost 3 bases, and 14 bases lay between the germline ends. The CDR3 sequence is 14 residues long. This CDR3 reads CAIGREGVNQPQHF. CDR3 coding DNA: TGTGCCATCGGCCGCGAGGGGGTCAATCAGCCCCAGCATTTT.

CDR3 sequence (DNA): TGTGCCAGCTCTCCTAGCTCCTACGAGCAGTACTTC. This gives the protein CASSPSSYEQYF. J is TRBJ2-7 and V is TRBV18; D is uncertain. V was trimmed by 6 bases and J by 0 bases, leaving 6 bases between them. The CDR3 is 12 amino acids. Germline CDR1 KGHSH, CDR2 LQKENI.

The chain couples TRBV6-9 to TRBJ2-2; 7 bases fit TRBD1. J was trimmed by 5 bases and V by 2 bases; bases with no gene match: 14. Germline V gene lookup returns CDR1 MNHGY and CDR2 SVAAGI. The CDR3 contains 18 residues. CDR3 sequence: CASSYPGSTGLGTGELFF. CDR3 nucleotide sequence: TGTGCCAGCAGTTATCCCGGCTCGACAGGGTTGGGGACCGGGGAGCTGTTTTTT.

The genes are TRBV5-1 and TRBJ2-1, with TRBD1 matching 9 bases. Germline CDR1 and CDR2: SGHRS and YFSETQ. This CDR3 has 16 amino acids. Losses at the gene ends were 4 bases for V and 6 bases for J; bases not matched to a gene: 11. CDR3 in DNA: TGCGCCAGCAGCCGACCGGGACAGGGCATCTCCAATGAGCAGTTCTTC. It is translated as CASSRPGQGISNEQFF.

This chain joins TRBV9 and TRBJ2-7; 8 nucleotides match TRBD1. Trimming removed 5 bases from V and 3 bases from J; junction bases left unmatched: 4. This CDR3 region has 13 residues. The germline CDR1 and CDR2 sequences are SGDLS and YYNGEE. CDR3 loop: CASRKDRDYEQYF. CDR3 DNA: TGTGCCAGCAGGAAGGACAGGGACTACGAGCAGTACTTC.

The V call is TRBV2, the J call TRBJ1-5, with D hard to call. The germline V gene has CDR1 SNHLY and CDR2 FYNNEI. The CDR3 sequence is 13 residues long. The V end was cut by 11 bases, the J end by 7 bases, with 18 bases between. The CDR3 DNA sequence: TGTGCCGCAAGGCAGGACTTAGGACAGCCCCAGCATTTT. Encoded protein: CAARQDLGQPQHF.

V gene TRBV30 combines with J gene TRBJ2-5; a possible D gene is TRBD2 (5 bases). V shed 0 bases and J shed 10 bases, with 21 bases lying between them. Germline lookup yields CDR1 GTSNPN and CDR2 SVGIG (reference sequence). CDR3 length equals 15 residues. CDR3 in DNA: TGTGCCTGGAGTGTAGACGGCGGCACTAGAATTATCCAGTACTTC. This encodes CAWSVDGGTRIIQYF.

The chain uses TRBV6-5 and TRBJ2-2; the D gene is possibly TRBD2 (6 bases). The germline V gene has CDR1 MNHEY and CDR2 SVGAGI. V lost 0 bases to trimming and J lost 7 bases, with 12 bases between them. This CDR3 is built from 15 residues. CDR3: CASSYSWQGGGELFF. DNA of the CDR3: TGTGCCAGCAGTTACTCGTGGCAGGGAGGCGGGGAGCTGTTTTTT.

V gene TRBV4-3 combines with J gene TRBJ2-3, with a tentative D call TRBD1 (6 bases). Looked up from germline, CDR1 is LGHNA and CDR2 is YSLEER. CDR3 length: 16 residues. V gave up 0 bases and J gave up 5 bases, with 15 bases separating them. This CDR3 is CASSQDIHRGKDTQYF. The CDR3 coding sequence is TGCGCCAGCAGCCAAGATATACATAGGGGGAAAGATACGCAGTATTTT.

The chain employs TRBV6-5 and TRBJ2-7, with D perhaps matching TRBD1 (5 bases). There are 15 residues in the CDR3. V dropped 5 bases and J dropped 0 bases, with 14 bases sitting between them. Germline lookup yields CDR1 MNHEY and CDR2 SVGAGI. CDR3 amino acids: CASSQRQFSSYEQYF. DNA for the CDR3: TGTGCCAGCAGTCAAAGACAGTTTTCCTCCTACGAGCAGTACTTC.

A note on this clone: The junction does not match germline at one end; this may be a read error. The chain uses TRBV28 and TRBJ2-1, with 11 positions matching TRBD1. Per the germline V gene, CDR1 is MDHEN and CDR2 is SYDVKM. The CDR3 contains 12 residues. The CDR3 is CASSSTGQGAIF. The CDR3 nucleotides read TGTGCCAGCAGTTCAACCGGACAGGGGGCGATCTTC.

V and J are TRBV28 and TRBJ1-1; 9 nucleotides match TRBD1. Trimming at V came to 4 bases and at J to 1 base, leaving 1 base not matched to a gene. The CDR3 sequence is 14 residues long. Germline lookup yields CDR1 MDHEN and CDR2 SYDVKM. The CDR3 reads CASSWTGENTEAFF. CDR3 nucleotide sequence: TGTGCCAGCAGTTGGACAGGGGAGAACACTGAAGCTTTCTTT.

V usage is TRBV4-3 and J usage is TRBJ1-6; D ambiguous. V was clipped by 0 bases and J by 10 bases, with 7 bases between them. This CDR3 spans 13 amino acids. Germline V gives CDR1 LGHNA, CDR2 YSLEER. The CDR3 is CASSQDKESPLHF. The CDR3 DNA is TGCGCCAGCAGCCAAGATAAAGAGTCACCCCTCCACTTT.

The CDR3 reads CASSLGAGNTEAFF. DNA of the CDR3: TGTGCCAGCAGTTTAGGGGCGGGAAACACTGAAGCTTTCTTT. The chain is built from TRBV28 and TRBJ1-1; tentatively, D is TRBD1 (5 bases). CDR3 size: 14 residues. CDR1 is MDHEN and CDR2 is SYDVKM in the germline V gene. V was clipped by 2 bases and J by 2 bases, with 9 bases between them.

The chain links TRBV10-2 to TRBJ2-7; TRBD1 agrees at 11 bases. The trim removed 8 bases at V and 5 bases at J, leaving 2 bases unmatched. Germline-derived CDR1 and CDR2 are WSHSY and SAAADI. This CDR3 has 12 residues. The CDR3 sequence is CASGQGAHEQYF. The CDR3 DNA is TGCGCCAGCGGACAGGGGGCCCACGAGCAGTACTTC.

The chain employs TRBV27 and TRBJ2-1, with 10 bases aligning to TRBD1. Germline assignment: CDR1 MNHEY and CDR2 SMNVEV (reference sequence). The CDR3 length is 22 residues. The V segment lost 5 bases and the J segment 6 bases; nucleotides outside the gene matches: 28. Here the CDR3 reads CASSTPKSTGGSLVAKPNEQFF. The CDR3 coding sequence is TGTGCCAGCAGTACCCCGAAATCGACAGGGGGCTCCCTAGTCGCCAAACCCAATGAGCAGTTCTTC.

The chain recombines TRBV9 with TRBJ2-5, with TRBD1 matching 8 bases. The last part of the DNA fits TRBJ2-7 better; the J call may be wrong. The CDR3 is 15 residues long. Germline V gives CDR1 SGDLS, CDR2 YYNGEE. The DNA of the CDR3 is TGTGCCAGCAGCGTAAGTCCGGACAGGGCCTCCGAGCAGTACTTC. This gives the protein CASSVSPDRASEQYF.

The chain couples TRBV9 to TRBJ2-3, with 9 positions matching TRBD1. The CDR3 contains 13 residues. The J segment lost 4 bases and the V segment lost 7 bases, leaving 4 bases of the junction unmatched. The germline V gene has CDR1 SGDLS and CDR2 YYNGEE. DNA for the CDR3: TGTGCCAGCGGAGGACAGGGGCCAGATACGCAGTATTTT. Protein product: CASGGQGPDTQYF.

This chain connects TRBV27 to TRBJ2-5; 9 nucleotides match TRBD2. V trimming: 1 base; J trimming: 4 bases; junction bases outside the gene matches: 10. CDR1 is MNHEY, CDR2 SMNVEV, per germline (reference sequence). This CDR3 has 17 amino acids. The CDR3 DNA reads TGTGCCAGCAGTTTATTACCCGGGGGGCGGGGGGGAGAGACCCAGTACTTC. This translates into CASSLLPGGRGGETQYF.

This rearrangement joins TRBV29-1 to TRBJ2-3; D gene unclear. Germline V gene data show CDR1 as SQVTM and CDR2 as ANQGSEA. Trimming took off 4 bases at V and 5 bases at J, with 7 bases between the two ends. This CDR3 has 11 amino acids. The CDR3 spells CSVGYRDTQYF. The CDR3 DNA is TGCAGCGTTGGTTACAGAGATACGCAGTATTTT.

This clone has only a few counts. A junction boundary mismatches the germline segment, possibly from a read error. The chain's CDR3 is CATSILRDRLLAF. The DNA for the CDR3 is TGTGCCACCAGCATTCTCCGGGACAGGCTCCTGGCCTTT. This chain connects TRBV15 to TRBJ1-3; 8 nucleotides match TRBD1. Germline V gene lookup returns CDR1 LNHNV and CDR2 YYDKDF (reference sequence). The CDR3 extends over 13 amino acids.

This chain links TRBV6-5 with TRBJ2-1, with 7 bases aligning to TRBD1. Germline CDR1 and CDR2: MNHEY and SVGAGI. The CDR3 totals 14 residues. Trimming removed 6 bases from V and 1 base from J; junction bases left unmatched: 3. The DNA for the CDR3 is TGTGCCAGCAGCCTGGGACAGTCCTACAATGAGCAGTTCTTC. It encodes CASSLGQSYNEQFF.

The V gene is TRBV11-2, the J gene TRBJ1-1; the D gene is possibly TRBD1 (5 bases). This CDR3 has 14 residues. Germline CDR1 SGHAT, CDR2 FQNNGV. Trimming stripped 5 bases from V and 1 base from J, with 11 bases between. The chain's CDR3 is CASSPRTRNTEAFF. DNA of the CDR3: TGTGCCAGCAGCCCCAGGACAAGGAACACTGAAGCTTTCTTT.

The V call is TRBV2, the J call TRBJ1-2; D is undetermined. V was cut by 10 bases and J by 2 bases, with 17 bases left in between. The CDR3 totals 14 residues. Per the germline V gene, CDR1 is SNHLY and CDR2 is FYNNEI. The CDR3 bases are TGTGCCACCGGCGGAGATCGGGGAAACTATGGCTACACCTTC. Protein: CATGGDRGNYGYTF. The entire variable domain, with the rest obtained from reference TRBV2 and TRBJ1-2, is as follows: EPEVTQTPSHQVTQMGQEVILRCVPISNHLYFYWYRQILGQKVEFLVSFYNNEISEKSEIFDDQFSVERPDGSNFTLKIRSTKLEDSAMYFCATGGDRGNYGYTFGSGTRLTVV.

This clone appeared once. This chain connects TRBV29-1 to TRBJ1-2, with a tentative D call TRBD1 (6 bases). Trimming shortened V by 7 bases and J by 4 bases, and 13 bases separated the two germline ends. This CDR3 has 12 amino acids. Germline-derived CDR1 and CDR2 are SQVTM and ANQGSEA. The CDR3 DNA reads as TGCAGCGGGCATACAGGGTCCTATGGCTACACCTTC. Protein sequence: CSGHTGSYGYTF.

The chain recombines TRBV4-2 with TRBJ1-1; 10 bases are shared with TRBD1. Germline V gene lookup returns CDR1 LGHNA and CDR2 YNFKEQ. This CDR3 contains 16 residues. Trimming took 3 bases from V and 4 from J; bases not matched to a gene: 8. The CDR3 DNA is TGTGCCAGCAGCCAGACAGGGGGCGGAAGGAGCACTGAAGCTTTCTTT. Its translation: CASSQTGGGRSTEAFF.